Presented here are 2 T cell receptor beta chains from one specimen sequenced in a study of blood T cell repertoires in COVID-19. TCRdb keeps only in-frame clones here, not all; method: immunoSEQ multiplex PCR. The profile shows around 330,000 clones, 75% to 90% of them singletons. The source material was PBMCs or T cells enriched from blood (not recorded which). The receptor set was obtained from a man in his 60s who had recovered from COVID-19.

This chain joins TRBV28 and TRBJ1-1; TRBD1 agrees at 9 bases. The CDR3 has 16 residues. V lost 6 bases and J lost 3; bases outside the gene matches: 11. Germline values: CDR1 MDHEN, CDR2 SYDVKM. CDR3 nucleotides: TGTGCCAGCAGCGCAAAGACAGGGGGGAGCCACACTGAAGCTTTCTTT. It yields the protein CASSAKTGGSHTEAFF.

The rearrangement joins TRBV7-2 to TRBJ2-5; TRBD2 matches at 11 bases. Germline V gene data show CDR1 as SGHTA and CDR2 as FQGNSA. The CDR3 covers 15 residues. The junction had 5 bases not matched to a gene; V was cut back by 3 bases and J by 5 bases. Here the CDR3 reads CASSFLAGGLETQYF. CDR3 nucleotide sequence: TGTGCCAGCAGCTTTTTAGCGGGAGGGTTGGAGACCCAGTACTTC.